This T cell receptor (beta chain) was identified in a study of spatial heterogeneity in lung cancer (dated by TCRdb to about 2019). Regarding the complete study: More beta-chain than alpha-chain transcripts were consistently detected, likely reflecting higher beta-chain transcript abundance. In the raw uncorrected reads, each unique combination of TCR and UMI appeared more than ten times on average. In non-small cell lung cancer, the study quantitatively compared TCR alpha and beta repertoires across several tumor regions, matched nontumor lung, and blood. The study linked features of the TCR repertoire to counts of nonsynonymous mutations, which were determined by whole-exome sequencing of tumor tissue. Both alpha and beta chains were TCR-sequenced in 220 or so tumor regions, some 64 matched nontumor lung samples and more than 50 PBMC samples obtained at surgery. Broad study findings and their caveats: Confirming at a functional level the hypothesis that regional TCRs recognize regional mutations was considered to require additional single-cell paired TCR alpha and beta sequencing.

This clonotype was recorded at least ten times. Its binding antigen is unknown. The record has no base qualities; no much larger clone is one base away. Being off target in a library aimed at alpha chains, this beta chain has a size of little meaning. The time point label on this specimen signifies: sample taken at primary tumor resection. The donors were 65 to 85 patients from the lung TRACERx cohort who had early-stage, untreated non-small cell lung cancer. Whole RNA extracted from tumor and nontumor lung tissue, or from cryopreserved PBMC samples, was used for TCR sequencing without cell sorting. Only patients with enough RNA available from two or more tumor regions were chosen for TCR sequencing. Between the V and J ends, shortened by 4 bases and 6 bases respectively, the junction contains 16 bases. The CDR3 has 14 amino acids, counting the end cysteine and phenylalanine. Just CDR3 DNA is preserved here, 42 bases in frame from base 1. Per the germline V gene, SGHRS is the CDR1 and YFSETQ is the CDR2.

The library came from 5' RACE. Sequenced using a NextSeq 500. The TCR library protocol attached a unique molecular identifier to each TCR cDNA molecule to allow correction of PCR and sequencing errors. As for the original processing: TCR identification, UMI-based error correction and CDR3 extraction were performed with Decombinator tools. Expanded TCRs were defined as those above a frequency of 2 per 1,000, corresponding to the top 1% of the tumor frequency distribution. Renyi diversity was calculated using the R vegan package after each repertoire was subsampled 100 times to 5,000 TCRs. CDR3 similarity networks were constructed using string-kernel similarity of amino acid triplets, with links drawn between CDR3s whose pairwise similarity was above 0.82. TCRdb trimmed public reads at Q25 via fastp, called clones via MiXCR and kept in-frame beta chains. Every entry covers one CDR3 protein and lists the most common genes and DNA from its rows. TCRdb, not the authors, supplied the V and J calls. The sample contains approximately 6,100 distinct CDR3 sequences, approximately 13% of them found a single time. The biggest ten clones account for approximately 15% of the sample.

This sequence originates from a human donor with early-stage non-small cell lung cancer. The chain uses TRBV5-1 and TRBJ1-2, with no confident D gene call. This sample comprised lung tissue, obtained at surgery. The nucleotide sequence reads TGCGCCAGCAGCACGGACGGAGAAGTGAATGGCTACACCTTC. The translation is CASSTDGEVNGYTF.